This T cell receptor (beta chain) was obtained from a study of blood T cell repertoires in COVID-19. On the study more broadly: Acute and convalescent COVID-19 samples came from the United States, Italy and Spain. PBMCs, B-cell-depleted T cells, or T cells provided the cDNA or gDNA that made up the material.

The CDR3 has 14 amino acids. Germline V gene data show CDR1 as MNHEY and CDR2 as SVGAGI. V lost 6 bases and J lost 6; bases outside the gene matches: 8. In the original analysis: By means of reference gene primer amplification, nucleated cell counts were estimated. Clones were read by immunoSEQ multiplex PCR, and TCRdb kept only the in-frame ones, dropping some. That table furnishes V, J and clone size, whereas the DNA furnished D and trimming. In the table there are around 320,000 clones, about 91% of which are singletons. This clonotype was obtained from a woman aged 25 to 39 who had recovered from COVID-19. Sequencing was performed on peripheral blood. This chain uses TRBV6-5 with TRBJ1-3, with 7 bases matching TRBD1. In nucleotides, the CDR3 is TGTGCCAGCAGGGACCGGGACAGCAAAAACACCATATATTTT. Encoded protein: CASRDRDSKNTIYF.